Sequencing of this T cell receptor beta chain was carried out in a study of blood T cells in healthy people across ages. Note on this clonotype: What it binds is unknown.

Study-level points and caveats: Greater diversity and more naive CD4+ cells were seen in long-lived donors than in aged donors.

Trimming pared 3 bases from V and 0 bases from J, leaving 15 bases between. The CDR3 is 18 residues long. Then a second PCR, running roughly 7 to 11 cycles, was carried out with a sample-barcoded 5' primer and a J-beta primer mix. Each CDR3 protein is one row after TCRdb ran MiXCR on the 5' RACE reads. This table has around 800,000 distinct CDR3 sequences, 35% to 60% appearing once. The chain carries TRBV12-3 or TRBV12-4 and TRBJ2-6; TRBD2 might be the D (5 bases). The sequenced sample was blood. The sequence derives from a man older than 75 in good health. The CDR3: CASSLWVWRSSGANVLTF. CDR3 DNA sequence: TGTGCCAGCAGTTTGTGGGTATGGAGGAGCTCTGGGGCCAACGTCCTGACTTTC.